This T cell receptor beta chain was profiled in a study of blood T cell repertoires in COVID-19. The overall study: The samples span acute and convalescent COVID-19 from the United States, Italy and Spain. Sources were T cells, B-cell-depleted T cells, or PBMCs; the material itself was cDNA or gDNA.

Original processing notes: Scientists estimated how many nucleated cells there were by amplifying reference gene primers. Using immunoSEQ multiplex PCR, the repertoire was profiled, and TCRdb retains in-frame clones only, with some absent. That table supplies the V and J calls and clone size; D and trimming were determined from the DNA. The profile covers fewer than 300,000 clones, with about 80% appearing a single time and 3.3% taken by the ten largest. Unmatched junction bases numbered 1, after V lost 2 bases and J lost 0 bases. The CDR3 sequence is 16 residues long. Germline V gene data show CDR1 as SGHRS and CDR2 as YFSETQ.

Input material: peripheral blood. This TCR came from a woman older than 75 with acute or convalescent COVID-19. The rearrangement links TRBV5-1 to TRBJ2-6; 8 nucleotides line up with TRBD1. The CDR3 DNA follows: TGCGCCAGCAGCTTACAGGGGGGCTCTGGGGCCAACGTCCTGACTTTC. Amino acids: CASSLQGGSGANVLTF.